Below, 4 T cell receptor beta chains from the same sample are listed, as sequenced in a study of T-cell reconstitution after alpha-beta-depleted transplantation in children. Using unique molecular identifiers, the investigators prepared the TCRbeta library. TCRdb reanalysed the PCR reads using MiXCR and keeps one entry per CDR3 protein. The data show 300,000 to 400,000 distinct CDR3 sequences, roughly 16% seen once. The source was PBMCs, mostly from graft donor cells, collected 360 days after TCRalphabeta/CD19-depleted stem cell transplant. These receptors were obtained from a male patient aged 2 to 10 who had a stem cell transplant for acute lymphoblastic leukemia, so the T cells may come from the graft donor.

The genes are TRBV18 and TRBJ2-5; no firm D call. Germline CDR1 and CDR2: KGHSH and LQKENI. V shed 3 bases and J shed 3 bases, with 8 bases lying between them. CDR3 length: 13 amino acids. This chain's CDR3 is CASSPVRKETQYF. CDR3 bases: TGTGCCAGCTCACCGGTCAGGAAAGAGACCCAGTACTTC.

This clonotype appeared many times. CDR3 in amino acids: CSVESSGREYF. CDR3 nucleotides: TGCAGCGTTGAGTCCTCCGGCAGGGAGTACTTC. The gene calls are TRBV29-1 and TRBJ2-4; tentatively, D is TRBD1 (5 bases). V was cut by 3 bases and J by 14 bases, with 14 bases left in between. Germline V gene lookup returns CDR1 SQVTM and CDR2 ANQGSEA. CDR3 size: 11 residues.

The CDR3 here is CASSHHRFEQANTEAFF. The DNA of the CDR3 is TGCGCCAGCAGCCATCACAGATTCGAACAGGCCAACACTGAAGCTTTCTTT. The rearrangement links TRBV5-1 to TRBJ1-1, with a weak D call TRBD1 (5 bases). The CDR3 has 17 residues. Germline V CDR1 and CDR2: SGHRS, YFSETQ. Trimming pared 4 bases from V and 2 bases from J, leaving 21 bases between.

This clonotype was found many times. The V call is TRBV7-9, the J call TRBJ2-5; D possibly matches TRBD1 or TRBD2 (5 bases each). V lost 5 bases and J lost 2, with 21 bases in between. From germline, CDR1 is SEHNR and CDR2 FQNEAQ (reference sequence). This CDR3 is built from 17 residues. The CDR3 bases are TGTGCCAGCAGCCCATCCGGAGGACACTCCGATCAAGAGACCCAGTACTTC. The encoded protein is CASSPSGGHSDQETQYF.